This T cell receptor beta chain was identified during a study of patients and donors after allogeneic stem cell transplantation. Germline CDR1 and CDR2: SGHRS and YFSETQ. V shed 2 bases and J shed 3 bases, with 15 bases lying between them. The CDR3 runs 15 residues. TCRdb ran MiXCR on the RT-PCR reads and lists one entry per CDR3 protein. The sample yields approximately 170,000 distinct CDR3 sequences, 24% seen once. The clonotype comes from a human donor who was either an allogeneic HSCT recipient or a stem cell or donor lymphocyte infusion donor (not recorded which). It is not recorded whose cells these are; they may come from a transplant donor. The sample taken for sequencing was blood, either unsorted or a sorted T cell fraction (not recorded which). The rearrangement links TRBV5-1 to TRBJ2-7; D is tentatively TRBD1 or TRBD2 (5 bases each). This chain's CDR3 is CASSLTRDQYYEQYF. The CDR3 bases are TGCGCCAGCAGCTTAACCCGGGACCAGTACTACGAGCAGTACTTC. The full variable domain, its missing parts supplied by reference TRBV5-1 and TRBJ2-7, is KAGVTQTPRYLIKTRGQQVTLSCSPISGHRSVSWYQQTPGQGLQFLFEYFSETQRNKGNFPGRFSGRQFSNSRSEMNVSTLELGDSALYLCASSLTRDQYYEQYFGPGTRLTVT.